Listed here is a single T cell receptor (beta chain). The sample is drawn from a study of blood T cell repertoires in COVID-19. V lost 2 bases and J 2 bases, leaving 7 bases between the germline ends. Germline loops: CDR1 MNHNY, CDR2 SVGAGI (reference sequence). The CDR3 length is 13 residues. Assay: immunoSEQ multiplex PCR; the TCRdb copy retains only in-frame clones and omits some. Of over 400,000 clones in the sample, 70% to 90% were seen once. Material for sequencing was peripheral blood. This receptor was taken from a human donor in a cohort sampled during active COVID-19. The gene calls are TRBV6-6 and TRBJ2-7; tentatively, D is TRBD1 (5 bases). CDR3 amino acids: CASSYETAYEQYF. The CDR3 DNA reads TGTGCCAGCAGTTACGAGACAGCCTACGAGCAGTACTTC.